The 3 T cell receptor beta chains below come from one sample, sequenced in a study of T cell changes during pregnancy in multiple sclerosis. Profiling relied on immunoSEQ multiplex PCR, and the TCRdb table lists in-frame clones only, not all of them. This table holds about 59,000 clones, about 93% found once. Sequenced material: CD8+ T cells from peripheral blood mononuclear cells, taken in the third trimester of pregnancy. The source of these receptors is a female donor with multiple sclerosis, enrolled in a pregnancy study.

The V call is TRBV29-1, the J call TRBJ1-2; 8 bases align to TRBD1. V lost 3 bases and J lost 4; bases outside the gene matches: 13. The length of the CDR3 is 16 residues. Germline V CDR1 and CDR2: SQVTM, ANQGSEA. The CDR3 spells CSVDGTGTPISYGYTF. DNA of the CDR3: TGCAGCGTTGATGGGACAGGAACCCCAATAAGCTATGGCTACACCTTC.

This chain connects TRBV7-2 to TRBJ2-7; TRBD2 aligns across 10 bases. This CDR3 contains 17 residues. CDR1 and CDR2 (germline): SGHTA, FQGNSA. V trimming: 1 base; J trimming: 6 bases; junction bases outside the gene matches: 12. The CDR3 sequence: CASSLVASGRIGVEQYF. In nucleotides, the CDR3 is TGTGCCAGCAGCTTAGTGGCTAGCGGGAGAATCGGCGTCGAGCAGTACTTC. The variable domain in full, completed from reference TRBV7-2 and TRBJ2-7, reads GAGVSQSPSNKVTEKGKDVELRCDPISGHTALYWYRQSLGQGLEFLIYFQGNSAPDKSGLPSDRFSAERTGGSVSTLTIQRTQQEDSAVYLCASSLVASGRIGVEQYFGPGTRLTVT.

This chain uses TRBV9 with TRBJ2-1, with D possibly TRBD2 on 6 matching bases. The CDR3 sequence is 17 residues long. Germline lookup yields CDR1 SGDLS and CDR2 YYNGEE. V lost 0 bases to trimming and J lost 0 bases, with 13 bases between them. CDR3 region: CASSVGGGESSYNEQFF. The CDR3 DNA reads TGTGCCAGCAGCGTAGGAGGCGGGGAGAGCTCCTACAATGAGCAGTTCTTC.